A single sample gave rise to the 10 T cell receptor beta chains below, sequenced in a study of blood T cell repertoires in COVID-19. Repertoires were generated with immunoSEQ multiplex PCR, while TCRdb's copy carries only in-frame clones and drops some. The sample includes 250,000 to 300,000 clones, around 90% of them seen just once. The sequenced material came from PBMCs or T cells enriched from blood (not recorded which). These receptors all stem from a woman in her 40s with acute COVID-19.

The chain carries TRBV4-2 and TRBJ2-2, with 10 bases aligning to TRBD2. V lost 1 base and J lost 6; bases outside the gene matches: 8. The CDR3 runs 17 residues. Germline CDR1 reads LGHNA; CDR2 reads YNFKEQ. CDR3 sequence (DNA): TGTGCCAGCAGCCAAGTGGGGGGACTAGCGACGTCCGGGGAGCTGTTTTTT. Translated: CASSQVGGLATSGELFF.

This sequence joins TRBV5-6 and TRBJ1-2; 8 nucleotides line up with TRBD1. The germline V gene encodes CDR1 SGHDT and CDR2 YYEEEE. Losses at the gene ends were 3 bases for V and 3 bases for J; bases not matched to a gene: 7. This CDR3 is 15 amino acids long. The CDR3: CASSSLDREDYGYTF. CDR3 DNA: TGTGCCAGCAGCTCCCTGGACAGGGAGGACTATGGCTACACCTTC.

The genes are TRBV30 and TRBJ2-7, with 9 bases aligning to TRBD1. The CDR3 extends over 12 amino acids. Germline V gene lookup returns CDR1 GTSNPN and CDR2 SVGIG (reference sequence). Trimming at V came to 5 bases and at J to 4 bases, leaving 3 bases not matched to a gene. In DNA form, the CDR3 reads TGTGCCTGGGGAGGACAGGGGTACGAGCAGTACTTC. Its protein product is CAWGGQGYEQYF.

V is TRBV3-1 (or the pseudogene TRBV3-2) and J is TRBJ2-2, with D possibly matching TRBD2 (7 bases). Germline CDR1 reads LGHDT; CDR2 reads YNNKEL (reference sequence). V lost 6 bases to trimming and J lost 5 bases, with 22 bases between them. This CDR3 is built from 17 residues. CDR3 coding DNA: TGTGCCAGCAGTGAACTGATTCCGGGGGGCCGAACCGGGGAGCTGTTTTTT. This sequence encodes CASSELIPGGRTGELFF.

V is TRBV4-2 and J is TRBJ1-2, with D maybe TRBD1 (5 bases). Trimming left V 0 bases short and J 8 bases short, with 19 bases between. This CDR3 is 16 amino acids long. Germline assignment: CDR1 LGHNA and CDR2 YNFKEQ. The CDR3 nucleotides read TGTGCCAGCAGCCAAGATGGAGGGACTCCCGATGGAGGCTACACCTTC. Translating it yields CASSQDGGTPDGGYTF.

DNA of the CDR3: TGCGCCAGCAGCCAACCTACAGGGAAACGAGTGGGTGGGAACTATGGCTACACCTTC. Translation gives CASSQPTGKRVGGNYGYTF. The V call is TRBV4-1, the J call TRBJ1-2; a weak D match, TRBD1 (6 bases). The germline V gene encodes CDR1 MGHRA and CDR2 YSYEKL. The ends were cut back, 2 bases at V and 2 bases at J, with 24 bases in the middle. The CDR3 extends over 19 amino acids.

The chain uses TRBV5-1 and TRBJ2-1; 7 bases agree with TRBD2. Germline V gene lookup returns CDR1 SGHRS and CDR2 YFSETQ. V trimming: 3 bases; J trimming: 8 bases; junction bases outside the gene matches: 11. The CDR3 loop spans 15 amino acids. CDR3 sequence: CASSSGAGWLDEQFF. The CDR3 bases are TGCGCCAGCAGCTCAGGAGCGGGATGGTTGGATGAGCAGTTCTTC.

The chain carries TRBV7-6 and TRBJ1-1; a weak D match, TRBD1 (5 bases). V dropped 4 bases and J dropped 5 bases, with 8 bases sitting between them. Germline CDR1 reads SGHVS; CDR2 reads FNYEAQ. The CDR3 consists of 12 residues. CDR3 sequence: CASSWGGTEAFF. The CDR3 coding sequence is TGTGCCAGCAGCTGGGGGGGAACTGAAGCTTTCTTT.

The rearrangement links TRBV6-5 to TRBJ1-6; 10 bases align to TRBD1. J gave up 8 bases and V 5 bases, and 6 bases lay outside the gene matches. Germline-derived CDR1 and CDR2 are MNHEY and SVGAGI. The CDR3 covers 15 residues. CDR3 nucleotides: TGTGCCAGCAGTCCTCCGGGACAGGGGCATTCACCCCTCCACTTT. This translates into CASSPPGQGHSPLHF.

The rearrangement uses TRBV6-5 and TRBJ1-3; 7 nucleotides agree with TRBD1. The trim removed 0 bases at V and 1 base at J, leaving 0 bases unmatched. The CDR3 contains 15 residues. Germline V gene lookup returns CDR1 MNHEY and CDR2 SVGAGI. Here the CDR3 reads CASSYSRGSGNTIYF. The CDR3 region has the DNA TGTGCCAGCAGTTACTCCAGGGGGTCTGGAAACACCATATATTTT.